This passage covers 19 T cell receptor beta chains from one sample sequenced in a study of cytomegalovirus exposure and HLA in healthy donors. The PCR employed 60 Vbeta primers together with 13 Jbeta primers. Libraries were prepared by immunoSEQ multiplex PCR; TCRdb keeps only in-frame clonotypes and omits some of them. The table lists 100,000 to 150,000 clones, approximately 10% of them singletons. Source material: PBMCs. Receptors originate from a woman between 18 and 29 years old in good health and CMV-seropositive.

This clone has only a few counts. The V and J genes are TRBV20-1 and TRBJ1-5; no clear D. The V gene's germline CDR1 is DFQATT and CDR2 SNEGSKA (reference sequence). V gave up 5 bases and J gave up 3 bases, with 5 bases separating them. There are 11 residues in the CDR3. The DNA of the CDR3 is TGCAGTGCTTCCATCAATCAGCCCCAGCATTTT. Translated, it gives CSASINQPQHF.

V is TRBV6-4 and J is TRBJ1-5; D is ambiguous. The V gene lost 2 bases and the J gene lost 3 bases, with 23 bases spanning the gap. CDR1 and CDR2 (germline): MRHNA, SNTAGT. This CDR3 comprises 19 residues. In nucleotides, the CDR3 is TGTGCCAGCAGTGACGGGCGGGCAGAGCTTAACTCAGTCAATCAGCCCCAGCATTTT. Translated: CASSDGRAELNSVNQPQHF.

This clone occurred a few times. The genes are TRBV6-5 and TRBJ1-4, with 8 bases aligning to TRBD1. CDR1 is MNHEY, CDR2 SVGAGI, per germline. The CDR3 runs 13 residues. Trimming removed 8 bases from V and 5 bases from J; junction bases left unmatched: 4. In DNA form, the CDR3 reads TGTGCCAGCCGAAGGACAGGGAATGAAAAACTGTTTTTT. Protein product: CASRRTGNEKLFF.

The V gene is TRBV7-8, the J gene TRBJ1-2; 8 bases map to TRBD1. V gave up 0 bases and J gave up 8 bases; unmatched junction bases: 5. Germline CDR1 and CDR2: SGHVS and FQNEAQ. This CDR3 is 14 amino acids long. The CDR3 DNA is TGTGCCAGCAGCTTAGCCCGGACAGGGTGGGGCTACACCTTC. It translates to CASSLARTGWGYTF. Filled out from reference TRBV7-8 and TRBJ1-2, the complete variable domain reads GAGVSQSPRYKVAKRGQDVALRCDPISGHVSLFWYQQALGQGPEFLTYFQNEAQLDKSGLPSDRFFAERPEGSVSTLKIQRTQQEDSAVYLCASSLARTGWGYTFGSGTRLTVV.

The chain uses TRBV2 and TRBJ1-4; TRBD1 agrees at 7 bases. Losses at the gene ends were 6 bases for V and 2 bases for J; bases not matched to a gene: 3. This CDR3 has 14 residues. Germline loops: CDR1 SNHLY, CDR2 FYNNEI. CDR3 DNA: TGTGCCAGCAGGCCGGGACAGACTAATGAAAAACTGTTTTTT. This translates into CASRPGQTNEKLFF.

This chain joins TRBV6-4 and TRBJ1-1; D might be TRBD1 (5 bases). The CDR3 is 13 amino acids. V lost 6 bases and J lost 2, with 10 bases in between. Germline V gene sequence: CDR1 MRHNA, CDR2 SNTAGT. CDR3: CASSADRNTEAFF. CDR3 nucleotide sequence: TGTGCCAGCAGCGCCGACAGAAACACTGAAGCTTTCTTT.

This clone appeared a few times. This chain joins TRBV2 and TRBJ2-7; D call uncertain. This CDR3 comprises 11 residues. Germline CDR1 and CDR2: SNHLY and FYNNEI. V was pared by 2 bases and J by 4 bases, with 3 bases between. CDR3 sequence: CASSEIYEQYF. In DNA form, the CDR3 reads TGTGCCAGCAGTGAAATATACGAGCAGTACTTC. The complete variable domain, with remaining parts taken from reference TRBV2 and TRBJ2-7, reads EPEVTQTPSHQVTQMGQEVILRCVPISNHLYFYWYRQILGQKVEFLVSFYNNEISEKSEIFDDQFSVERPDGSNFTLKIRSTKLEDSAMYFCASSEIYEQYFGPGTRLTVT.

The chain joins TRBV6-1 to TRBJ2-7, with D possibly TRBD1 on 6 matching bases. V was trimmed by 5 bases and J by 4 bases, leaving 12 bases between them. The CDR3 contains 13 residues. Germline V lookup: CDR1 MNHNS, CDR2 SASEGT. CDR3: CASSTGDRYEQYF. DNA of the CDR3: TGTGCCAGCAGTACCGGAGACAGGTACGAGCAGTACTTC.

The DNA of the CDR3 is TGTGCCAGTAGTATGGGTCAGGTAAACACTGAAGCTTTCTTT. Its protein product is CASSMGQVNTEAFF. V and J are TRBV19 and TRBJ1-1; D remains unclear. Trimming cost V 3 bases and J 2 bases, with 10 bases left between them. The CDR3 spans 14 residues. CDR1 is LNHDA and CDR2 is SQIVND in the germline V gene (reference sequence).

J is TRBJ2-1 and V is TRBV5-1, with 13 bases aligning to TRBD2. This CDR3 comprises 16 residues. CDR1 and CDR2 from the germline V gene are SGHRS and YFSETQ. V lost 4 bases to trimming and J lost 2 bases; unmatched junction nucleotides: 3. The CDR3 DNA reads TGCGCCAGCAGCCCGGGACTAGCGGGACCCTACAATGAGCAGTTCTTC. Its protein product is CASSPGLAGPYNEQFF.

V is TRBV7-9 and J is TRBJ2-1; a weak D match, TRBD1 (5 bases). The length of the CDR3 is 15 residues. The V gene lost 5 bases and the J gene lost 5 bases, with 16 bases spanning the gap. The V gene's germline CDR1 is SEHNR and CDR2 FQNEAQ (reference sequence). For the CDR3, the DNA is TGTGCCAGCAGCCTGGGGCGGCTCCAGAACAATGAGCAGTTCTTC. This encodes CASSLGRLQNNEQFF.

Only a few counts were recorded for this clone. The V gene is TRBV6-1, the J gene TRBJ1-1, with D tentatively TRBD1 (6 bases). Germline V gene sequence: CDR1 MNHNS, CDR2 SASEGT. The ends were cut back, 2 bases at V and 1 base at J, with 8 bases in the middle. The CDR3 sequence is 14 residues long. The CDR3, as DNA: TGTGCCAGCAGTGAATACAGGGCGAACACTGAAGCTTTCTTT. Residues: CASSEYRANTEAFF.

This chain connects TRBV6-1 to TRBJ1-1; D is unresolved. Germline V CDR1 and CDR2: MNHNS, SASEGT. Between the trimmed V and J ends, which lost 7 bases and 5 bases, there was a span of 17 bases. There are 14 residues in the CDR3. Here the CDR3 reads CASIEGPVRTEAFF. The CDR3 nucleotides are TGTGCCAGCATCGAGGGTCCCGTGAGGACTGAAGCTTTCTTT.

The DNA for the CDR3 is TGTGCCAGCAGACGGGACAGCTACGAGCAGTACTTC. Translation: CASRRDSYEQYF. The V call is TRBV7-8, the J call TRBJ2-7; 7 bases align to TRBD1. V lost 6 bases to trimming and J lost 3 bases; unmatched junction nucleotides: 2. This CDR3 region has 12 residues. The germline CDR1 and CDR2 sequences are SGHVS and FQNEAQ.

This clone was observed a handful of times. This chain joins TRBV5-6 and TRBJ1-1; TRBD1 matches 9 bases. Germline CDR1 is SGHDT and CDR2 is YYEEEE. V lost 4 bases, J lost 6 bases, and 7 bases stayed unmatched. CDR3 length equals 14 residues. CDR3 nucleotides: TGTGCCAGCAGCGGGGGGACAGGGATCGCTGAAGCTTTCTTT. This translates into CASSGGTGIAEAFF.

This clone occurred a few times. The J gene is TRBJ1-5, the V gene TRBV4-1; no clear D gene. Trimming pared 2 bases from V and 2 bases from J, leaving 10 bases between. This CDR3 has 15 amino acids. From germline, CDR1 is MGHRA and CDR2 YSYEKL. Written as DNA, the CDR3 is TGCGCCAGCAGCCAATACTCGGGAGGCAATCAGCCCCAGCATTTT. Amino acid sequence: CASSQYSGGNQPQHF.

The gene calls are TRBV30 and TRBJ2-5, with 7 nucleotides matching TRBD1. Germline values: CDR1 GTSNPN, CDR2 SVGIG (reference sequence). The CDR3 sequence is 13 residues long. The V and J ends lost 5 bases and 6 bases, in that order; junction bases with no gene match: 9. In DNA form, the CDR3 reads TGTGCCTGGGGTCGGCAGGGGGAGAAGACCCAGTACTTC. This codes for CAWGRQGEKTQYF.

This chain connects TRBV5-4 to TRBJ2-7; D unclear. The CDR3 spans 13 residues. The ends were cut back, 0 bases at V and 0 bases at J, with 4 bases in the middle. Germline CDR1 reads SGHNT; CDR2 reads YYREEE (reference sequence). Written as DNA, the CDR3 is TGTGCCAGCAGCTTGGACGGCTCCTACGAGCAGTACTTC. It specifies CASSLDGSYEQYF.

The chain uses TRBV5-4 and TRBJ2-5, with TRBD2 as a possible D gene (6 bases). The germline CDR1 and CDR2 sequences are SGHNT and YYREEE (reference sequence). V dropped 4 bases and J dropped 5 bases, with 12 bases sitting between them. This CDR3 has 13 residues. CDR3 region: CASSGGLLETQYF. For the CDR3, the DNA is TGTGCCAGCAGCGGGGGACTCTTGGAGACCCAGTACTTC.